These T cell receptor beta chains were read from a single sample in a study of blood T cell repertoires in COVID-19. Some clones are missing from TCRdb's copy, which holds only in-frame ones; the method was immunoSEQ multiplex PCR. The table includes 130,000 to 150,000 clones, 70% to 90% detected once. The specimen sequenced was PBMCs or T cells enriched from blood (not recorded which). The receptors come from a woman aged 30 to 39 with acute COVID-19. The CDR3 runs from the conserved cysteine through the conserved F or W. D genes are given only for firm matches. The size field is filled for only some rows; it gives once, few, many or a size class.

TRBD1	TRBV5-4	TRBJ1-2	few	CASSWDRGYGYTF	TGTGCCAGCAGCTGGGACAGGGGCTATGGCTACACCTTC
TRBD1	TRBV5-1	TRBJ1-6	once	CASSLEPGTAYNSPLHF	TGCGCCAGCAGCTTGGAACCCGGGACAGCATATAATTCACCCCTCCACTTT
NA	TRBV7-8	TRBJ2-7	NA	CASSLGTTKYEQYF	TGTGCCAGCAGCTTAGGGACAACCAAGTACGAGCAGTACTTC
TRBD2	TRBV29-1	TRBJ2-2	once	CSVVGLAGATGELFF	TGCAGCGTTGTGGGACTAGCGGGTGCAACCGGGGAGCTGTTTTTT
NA	TRBV5-5	TRBJ1-5	NA	CASSPPGVDNQPQHF	TGTGCCAGCAGCCCCCCGGGGGTGGACAATCAGCCCCAGCATTTT
NA	TRBV28	TRBJ2-3	once	CASSLSGSMTQYF	TGTGCCAGCAGTTTATCCGGGAGTATGACGCAGTATTTT
TRBD1	TRBV5-4	TRBJ2-1	NA	CASTAWTGDNEQFF	TGTGCCAGCACCGCTTGGACAGGTGACAATGAGCAGTTCTTC
NA	TRBV12-3/TRBV12-4	TRBJ1-2	NA	CASSFSGYTF	TGTGCCAGCAGTTTTAGCGGCTACACCTTC
TRBD1	TRBV30	TRBJ1-1	NA	CAWNFNRGGTEAFF	TGTGCCTGGAATTTTAACAGGGGTGGCACTGAAGCTTTCTTT
NA	TRBV28	TRBJ1-5	NA	CASSRRRGTWSNQPQHF	TGTGCCAGCAGTAGGCGCCGGGGGACGTGGAGCAATCAGCCCCAGCATTTT
NA	TRBV19	TRBJ2-3	NA	CASSTLGADTQYF	TGTGCCAGTAGTACACTAGGAGCAGATACGCAGTATTTT
NA	TRBV6-5	TRBJ2-7	NA	CASSYGGAGGYEQYF	TGTGCCAGCAGTTACGGGGGGGCTGGTGGCTACGAGCAGTACTTC
NA	TRBV6-1	TRBJ1-4	NA	CASSESGGQREKLFF	TGTGCCAGCAGTGAAAGCGGGGGGCAGAGAGAAAAACTGTTTTTT
NA	TRBV7-6	TRBJ1-3	NA	CASSTPETVGNTIYF	TGTGCCAGCAGCACCCCAGAGACAGTTGGAAACACCATATATTTT
TRBD1	TRBV7-2	TRBJ1-4	NA	CASSLNGGQGSNEKLFF	TGTGCCAGCAGCTTAAACGGCGGACAGGGGTCTAATGAAAAACTGTTTTTT
NA	TRBV24-1	TRBJ2-2	NA	CATSDFRQNTGELFF	TGTGCCACCAGTGATTTCAGGCAGAACACCGGGGAGCTGTTTTTT
NA	TRBV6-5	TRBJ2-5	NA	CASRQRREETQYF	TGTGCCAGCAGACAAAGACGGGAAGAGACCCAGTACTTC
NA	TRBV9	TRBJ2-3	NA	CASSATSIDTQYF	TGTGCCAGCAGCGCGACTAGTATAGATACGCAGTATTTT
NA	TRBV19	TRBJ1-1	once	CASTRPRLSRAFF	TGTGCCAGTACCCGACCCCGTTTGTCTAGAGCTTTCTTT
TRBD2	TRBV19	TRBJ2-7	NA	CASSLSGSPYEQYF	TGTGCCAGTAGTCTGAGCGGGAGTCCCTACGAGCAGTACTTC
TRBD2	TRBV28	TRBJ2-1	few	CASSFKPSGSIGEQFF	TGTGCCAGCAGTTTTAAGCCTAGCGGGAGCATCGGTGAGCAGTTCTTC
NA	TRBV30	TRBJ1-5	NA	CAWCLYRRLYSNQPQHF	TGTGCCTGGTGCCTTTACCGCAGGCTTTATAGCAATCAGCCCCAGCATTTT
TRBD2	TRBV19	TRBJ2-3	NA	CASNGLASTDTQYF	TGTGCCAGTAACGGACTAGCGAGCACAGATACGCAGTATTTT
NA	TRBV25-1	TRBJ2-7	NA	CASSELSEGGEQYF	TGTGCCAGCAGTGAATTAAGCGAGGGAGGCGAGCAGTACTTC
TRBD2	TRBV30	TRBJ2-7	few	CAWSGLAGDEQYF	TGTGCCTGGAGTGGACTAGCGGGAGACGAGCAGTACTTC
TRBD1	TRBV28	TRBJ1-2	NA	CASSRQGPNYGYTF	TGTGCCAGCAGTAGACAGGGGCCAAACTATGGCTACACCTTC
NA	TRBV7-2	TRBJ1-1	NA	CASSQIHRNTEAFF	TGTGCCAGCAGCCAAATACACCGGAACACTGAAGCTTTCTTT
NA	TRBV18	TRBJ2-3	NA	CASSPFTRTDTQYF	TGTGCCAGCTCACCGTTTACACGCACAGATACGCAGTATTTT
NA	TRBV5-1	TRBJ1-2	once	CASSLAGGGGYTF	TGCGCCAGCAGCTTGGCCGGGGGAGGGGGCTACACCTTC